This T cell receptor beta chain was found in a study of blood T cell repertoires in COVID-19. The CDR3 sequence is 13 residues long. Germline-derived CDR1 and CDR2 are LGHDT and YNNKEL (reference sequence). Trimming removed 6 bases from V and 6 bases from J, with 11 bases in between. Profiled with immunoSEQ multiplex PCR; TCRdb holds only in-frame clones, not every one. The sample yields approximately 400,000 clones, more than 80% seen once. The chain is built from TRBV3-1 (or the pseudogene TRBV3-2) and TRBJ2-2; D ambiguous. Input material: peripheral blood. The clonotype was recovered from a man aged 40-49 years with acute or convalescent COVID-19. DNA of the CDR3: TGTGCCAGCAGTCCCAATACTGCCGGGGAGCTGTTTTTT. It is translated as CASSPNTAGELFF.